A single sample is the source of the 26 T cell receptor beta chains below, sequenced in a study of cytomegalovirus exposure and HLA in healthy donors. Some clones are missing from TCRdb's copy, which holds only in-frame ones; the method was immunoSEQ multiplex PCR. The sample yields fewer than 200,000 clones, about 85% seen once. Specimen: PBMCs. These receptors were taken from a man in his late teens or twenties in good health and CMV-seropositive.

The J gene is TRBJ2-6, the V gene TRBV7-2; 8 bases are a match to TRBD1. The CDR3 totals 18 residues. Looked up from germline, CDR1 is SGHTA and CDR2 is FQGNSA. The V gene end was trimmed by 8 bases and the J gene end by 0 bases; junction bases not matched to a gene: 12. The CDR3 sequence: CASRRPGQVVSGANVLTF. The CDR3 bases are TGTGCCAGCCGCAGACCGGGACAGGTGGTCTCTGGGGCCAACGTCCTGACTTTC.

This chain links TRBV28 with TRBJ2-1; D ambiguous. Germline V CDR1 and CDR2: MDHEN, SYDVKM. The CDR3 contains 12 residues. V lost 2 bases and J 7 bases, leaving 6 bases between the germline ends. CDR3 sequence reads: CASSLARNEQFF. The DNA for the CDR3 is TGTGCCAGCAGTTTAGCTAGAAATGAGCAGTTCTTC.

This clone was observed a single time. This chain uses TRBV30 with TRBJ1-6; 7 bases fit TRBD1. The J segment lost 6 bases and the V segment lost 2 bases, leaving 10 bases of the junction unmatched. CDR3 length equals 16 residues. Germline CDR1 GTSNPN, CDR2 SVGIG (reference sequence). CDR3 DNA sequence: TGTGCCTGGAGTCGGACAGGTGCCTTCCTTAATTCACCCCTCCACTTT. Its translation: CAWSRTGAFLNSPLHF.

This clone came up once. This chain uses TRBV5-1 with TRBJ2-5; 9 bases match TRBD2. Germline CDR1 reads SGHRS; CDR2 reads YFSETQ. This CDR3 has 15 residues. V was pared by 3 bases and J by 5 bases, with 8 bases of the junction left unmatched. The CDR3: CASSWGGGAGETQYF. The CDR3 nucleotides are TGCGCCAGCAGCTGGGGCGGGGGGGCCGGTGAGACCCAGTACTTC.

In DNA form, the CDR3 reads TGTGCCAGCAGTTTATCCCCCAGGGGTGAAGAGACCCAGTACTTC. It encodes CASSLSPRGEETQYF. This chain uses TRBV27 with TRBJ2-5; tentative D call: TRBD1 (6 bases). The CDR3 length is 15 residues. The germline V gene has CDR1 MNHEY and CDR2 SMNVEV (reference sequence). Trimming removed 0 bases from V and 3 bases from J, with 11 bases in between.

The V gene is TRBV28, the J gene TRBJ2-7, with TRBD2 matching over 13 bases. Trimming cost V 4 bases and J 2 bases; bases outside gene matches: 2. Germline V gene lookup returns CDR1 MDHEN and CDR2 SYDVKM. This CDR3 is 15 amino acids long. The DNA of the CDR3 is TGTGCCAGCAGTTGGGGGACTAGCGGGACCTACGAGCAGTACTTC. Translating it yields CASSWGTSGTYEQYF.

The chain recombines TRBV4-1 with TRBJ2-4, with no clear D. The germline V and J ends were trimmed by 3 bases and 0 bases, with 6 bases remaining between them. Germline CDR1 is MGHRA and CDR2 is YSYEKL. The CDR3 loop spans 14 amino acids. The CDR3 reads CASSHPLAKNIQYF. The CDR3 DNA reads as TGCGCCAGCAGCCATCCCCTAGCCAAAAACATTCAGTACTTC.

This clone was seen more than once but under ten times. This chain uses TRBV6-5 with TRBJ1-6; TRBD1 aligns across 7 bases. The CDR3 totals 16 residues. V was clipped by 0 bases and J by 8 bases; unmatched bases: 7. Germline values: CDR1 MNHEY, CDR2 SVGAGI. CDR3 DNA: TGTGCCAGCAGTTACTCGATATCGCAGGGGGATTCACCCCTCCACTTT. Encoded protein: CASSYSISQGDSPLHF.

CDR3 residues: CASSLDGGEQYF. For the CDR3, the DNA is TGCGCCAGCAGCTTGGACGGGGGCGAGCAGTACTTC. The chain employs TRBV5-1 and TRBJ2-7; D might be TRBD2 (6 bases). V gave up 0 bases and J gave up 6 bases, with 7 bases separating them. The length of the CDR3 is 12 residues. Germline-derived CDR1 and CDR2 are SGHRS and YFSETQ.

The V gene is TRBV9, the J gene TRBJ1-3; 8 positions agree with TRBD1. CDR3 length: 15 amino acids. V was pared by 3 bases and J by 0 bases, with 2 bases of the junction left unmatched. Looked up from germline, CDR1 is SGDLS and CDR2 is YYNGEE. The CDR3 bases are TGTGCCAGCAGCGCCGACAGGGGCTCTGGAAACACCATATATTTT. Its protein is CASSADRGSGNTIYF. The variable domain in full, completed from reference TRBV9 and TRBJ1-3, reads DSGVTQTPKHLITATGQRVTLRCSPRSGDLSVYWYQQSLDQGLQFLIQYYNGEERAKGNILERFSAQQFPDLHSELNLSSLELGDSALYFCASSADRGSGNTIYFGEGSWLTVV.

Written as DNA, the CDR3 is TGTGCCAGCAGCTTAGAAGGGGGCAGGCCCGGGGAGCTGTTTTTT. Translated: CASSLEGGRPGELFF. The gene calls are TRBV11-2 and TRBJ2-2, with 7 nucleotides matching TRBD1. Germline V lookup: CDR1 SGHAT, CDR2 FQNNGV. The ends lost 0 bases at V and 6 bases at J; junction bases unmatched: 4. This CDR3 is built from 15 residues.

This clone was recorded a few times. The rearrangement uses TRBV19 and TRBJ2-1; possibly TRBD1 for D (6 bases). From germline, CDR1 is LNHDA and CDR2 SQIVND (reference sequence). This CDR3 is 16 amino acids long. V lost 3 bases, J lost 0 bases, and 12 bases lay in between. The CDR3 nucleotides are TGTGCCAGTAGTATGGGGGCGTCCCGCTCCTACAATGAGCAGTTCTTC. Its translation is CASSMGASRSYNEQFF.

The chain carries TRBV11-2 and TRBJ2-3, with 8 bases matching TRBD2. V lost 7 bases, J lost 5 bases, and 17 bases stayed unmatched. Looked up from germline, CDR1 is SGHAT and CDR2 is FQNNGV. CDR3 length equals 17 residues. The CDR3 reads CASTTYFGRAGGDTQYF. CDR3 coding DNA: TGTGCCAGCACCACTTACTTCGGGAGGGCCGGGGGAGATACGCAGTATTTT.

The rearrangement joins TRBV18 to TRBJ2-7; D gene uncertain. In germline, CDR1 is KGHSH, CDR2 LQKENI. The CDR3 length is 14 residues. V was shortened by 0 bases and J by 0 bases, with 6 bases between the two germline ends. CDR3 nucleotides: TGTGCCAGCTCACCACCAGAGTCCTCCTACGAGCAGTACTTC. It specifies CASSPPESSYEQYF.

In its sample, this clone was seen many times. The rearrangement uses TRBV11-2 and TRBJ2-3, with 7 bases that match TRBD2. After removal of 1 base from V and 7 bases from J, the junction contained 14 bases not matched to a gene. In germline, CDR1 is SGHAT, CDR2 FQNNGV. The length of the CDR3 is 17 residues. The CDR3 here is CASSLGDEAGPTHTQYF. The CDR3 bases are TGTGCCAGCAGCTTAGGGGACGAAGCGGGACCCACCCATACGCAGTATTTT.

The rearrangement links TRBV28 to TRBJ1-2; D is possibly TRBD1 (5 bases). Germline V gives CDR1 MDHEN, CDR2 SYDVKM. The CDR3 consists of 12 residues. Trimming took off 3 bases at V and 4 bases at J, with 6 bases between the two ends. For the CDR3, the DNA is TGTGCCAGCAGTTTGACAGTCTATGGCTACACCTTC. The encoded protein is CASSLTVYGYTF.

The CDR3 here is CASSLTGVSYEQYF. The CDR3, as DNA: TGTGCCAGCAGCCTGACAGGCGTGTCCTACGAGCAGTACTTC. The chain couples TRBV14 to TRBJ2-7, with a weak D call TRBD1 (6 bases). CDR1 SGHDN and CDR2 FVKESK come from the germline V gene. This CDR3 spans 14 amino acids. Deletions cut 4 bases from V and 1 base from J, with 11 bases between.

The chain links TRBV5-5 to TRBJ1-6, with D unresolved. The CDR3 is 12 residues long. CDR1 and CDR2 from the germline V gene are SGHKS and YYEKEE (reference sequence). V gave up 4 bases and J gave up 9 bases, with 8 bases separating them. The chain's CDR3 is CASSLLSSPLHF. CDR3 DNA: TGTGCCAGCAGCCTACTCTCTTCACCCCTCCACTTT.

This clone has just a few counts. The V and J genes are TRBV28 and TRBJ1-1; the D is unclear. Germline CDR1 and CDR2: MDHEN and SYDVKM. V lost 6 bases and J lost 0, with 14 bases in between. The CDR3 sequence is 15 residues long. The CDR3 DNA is TGTGCCAGCAGATATGGAGGGCGGGTGAACACTGAAGCTTTCTTT. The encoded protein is CASRYGGRVNTEAFF.

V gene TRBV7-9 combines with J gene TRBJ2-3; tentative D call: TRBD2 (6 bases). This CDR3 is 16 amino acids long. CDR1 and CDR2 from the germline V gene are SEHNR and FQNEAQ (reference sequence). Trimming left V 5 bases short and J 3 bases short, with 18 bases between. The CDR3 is CASSPLGGRSTDTQYF. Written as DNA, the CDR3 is TGTGCCAGCAGCCCTCTCGGAGGGAGAAGTACAGATACGCAGTATTTT.

CDR3 residues: CAIGDGGGAGETQYF. In DNA form, the CDR3 reads TGTGCCATAGGGGACGGCGGGGGGGCCGGGGAGACCCAGTACTTC. The V and J genes are TRBV30 and TRBJ2-5; 9 positions match TRBD2. Trimming cost V 8 bases and J 5 bases; bases outside gene matches: 15. This CDR3 region has 15 residues. CDR1 and CDR2 (germline): GTSNPN, SVGIG (reference sequence).

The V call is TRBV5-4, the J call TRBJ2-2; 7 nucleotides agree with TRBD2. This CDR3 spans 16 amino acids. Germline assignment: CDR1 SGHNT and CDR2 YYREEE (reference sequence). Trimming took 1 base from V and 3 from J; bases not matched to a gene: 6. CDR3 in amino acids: CASSLIGGRDTGELFF. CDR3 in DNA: TGTGCCAGCAGCTTGATTGGGGGGAGGGACACCGGGGAGCTGTTTTTT.

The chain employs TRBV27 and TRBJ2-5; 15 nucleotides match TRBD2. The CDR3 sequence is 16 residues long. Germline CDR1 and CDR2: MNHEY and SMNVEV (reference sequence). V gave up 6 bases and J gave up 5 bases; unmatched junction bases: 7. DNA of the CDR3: TGTGCCAGCAGGCCCGGGACTAGCGGGAGGTTCGAGACCCAGTACTTC. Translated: CASRPGTSGRFETQYF.

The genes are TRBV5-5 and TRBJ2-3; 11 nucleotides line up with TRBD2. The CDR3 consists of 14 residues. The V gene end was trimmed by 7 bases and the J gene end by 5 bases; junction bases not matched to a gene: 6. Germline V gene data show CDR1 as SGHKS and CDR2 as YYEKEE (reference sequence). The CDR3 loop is CASGGGLAVDTQYF. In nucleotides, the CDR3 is TGTGCCAGCGGCGGGGGACTAGCGGTAGATACGCAGTATTTT.

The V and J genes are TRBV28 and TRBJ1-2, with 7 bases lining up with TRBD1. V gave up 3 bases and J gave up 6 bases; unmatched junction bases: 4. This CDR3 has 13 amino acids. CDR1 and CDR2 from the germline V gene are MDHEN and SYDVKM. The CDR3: CASSFDRVDGYTF. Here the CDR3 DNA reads TGTGCCAGCAGTTTTGACAGGGTGGATGGCTACACCTTC.

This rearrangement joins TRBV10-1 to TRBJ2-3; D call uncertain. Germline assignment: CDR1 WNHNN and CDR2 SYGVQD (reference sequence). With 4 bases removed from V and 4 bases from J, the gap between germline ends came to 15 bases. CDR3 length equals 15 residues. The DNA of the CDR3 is TGCGCCAGCAGTGGGCTTTCTTCAGGCCCAGATACGCAGTATTTT. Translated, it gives CASSGLSSGPDTQYF.